This T cell receptor (beta chain) appears in the sequencing data of a study of T cells in narcolepsy. Study findings and constraints: Comparing one patient's CSF and blood CD4+ clonotypes highlighted HCRT- and TRIB2-specific autoreactive clonotypes.

V lost 4 bases to trimming and J lost 9 bases; unmatched junction nucleotides: 12. CDR1 and CDR2 from the germline V gene are SEHNR and FQNEAQ (reference sequence). This CDR3 has 15 residues. Turning to this clone: Its antigen is unidentified.

Sequencing was performed with immunoSEQ multiplex PCR; in TCRdb, only in-frame clones are kept and a portion is missing. The data show 20,000 to 25,000 clones, about 81% seen once. V and J are TRBV7-9 and TRBJ1-5; TRBD1 aligns across 7 bases. Sequencing was done on a sample of memory (CD45RA-) CD4+ T cells from blood. The sequence was obtained from a human donor in good health. Here the CDR3 DNA reads TGTGCCAGCAGCTCCCAGACAGGGTCGGCGGGGCCCCAGCATTTT. This encodes CASSSQTGSAGPQHF. Variable domain in full (rest from reference TRBV7-9 and TRBJ1-5): DTGVSQNPRHKITKRGQNVTFRCDPISEHNRLYWYRQTLGQGPEFLTYFQNEAQLEKSRLLSDRFSAERPKGSFSTLEIQRTEQGDSAMYLCASSSQTGSAGPQHFGDGTRLSIL.